Below, 17 T cell receptor beta chains from the same sample are listed, as sequenced in a study of CD8 T cells in ankylosing spondylitis. Via MiXCR, TCRdb re-called the 5' RACE reads, giving one row per CDR3 protein. The repertoire includes about 540,000 distinct CDR3 sequences, 9.5% to 15% of them detected once, and around 6.8% sits in the top ten. Findings and limits, study-wide: It appeared that ankylosing spondylitis blood was characterized by a TCR beta motif of under ten highly homologous variants.

These receptors are not linked to any known antigen. Sequences were obtained from blood, either unsorted or a sorted T cell fraction (not recorded which). These receptors came from a male donor with ankylosing spondylitis.

This clonotype was seen a handful of times. The genes are TRBV3-1 and TRBJ2-3, with TRBD2 identical over 11 bases. Germline loops: CDR1 LGHDT, CDR2 YNNKEL (reference sequence). V lost 4 bases to trimming and J lost 5 bases; unmatched junction nucleotides: 5. The CDR3 runs 15 residues. The CDR3 DNA is TGTGCCAGCAGCCTTAGCGGGAGGGTTGGAGATACGCAGTATTTT. It translates to CASSLSGRVGDTQYF.

This clonotype was found a few times. V usage is TRBV28 and J usage is TRBJ1-2; 9 nucleotides match TRBD1. After removal of 8 bases from V and 4 bases from J, the junction contained 8 bases not matched to a gene. Germline lookup yields CDR1 MDHEN and CDR2 SYDVKM. This CDR3 spans 14 amino acids. The DNA for the CDR3 is TGTGCCAGCGCCCGGGACAGGGAGGTCTATGGCTACACCTTC. This gives the protein CASARDREVYGYTF.

This clonotype was detected only a few times. The V and J genes are TRBV4-1 and TRBJ1-2; D gene unclear. With 1 base removed from V and 8 bases from J, the gap between germline ends came to 11 bases. There are 13 residues in the CDR3. Germline assignment: CDR1 MGHRA and CDR2 YSYEKL. CDR3 loop: CASSQGGYVGYTF. CDR3 DNA: TGCGCCAGCAGCCAAGGAGGTTACGTGGGCTACACCTTC.

This clonotype was counted a few times. CDR3 in DNA: TGTGCCAGCAGTGGGGCTGACATTTCCTCCTACAATGAGCAGTTCTTC. As protein: CASSGADISSYNEQFF. This chain uses TRBV2 with TRBJ2-1, with no clear D. CDR1 SNHLY and CDR2 FYNNEI come from the germline V gene. The CDR3 contains 16 residues. V lost 4 bases and J 0 bases, leaving 13 bases between the germline ends. Supplemented by reference TRBV2 and TRBJ2-1, the full variable domain reads EPEVTQTPSHQVTQMGQEVILRCVPISNHLYFYWYRQILGQKVEFLVSFYNNEISEKSEIFDDQFSVERPDGSNFTLKIRSTKLEDSAMYFCASSGADISSYNEQFFGPGTRLTVL.

The chain joins TRBV3-1 to TRBJ1-5; D perhaps matches TRBD1 (6 bases). Trimming removed 2 bases from V and 1 base from J, with 12 bases in between. Per germline, CDR1 LGHDT and CDR2 YNNKEL (reference sequence). The CDR3 totals 16 residues. The CDR3 coding sequence is TGTGCCAGCAGCCAATCCCCTGACAGGAGCAATCAGCCCCAGCATTTT. Translating it yields CASSQSPDRSNQPQHF.

This clonotype was recorded at least ten times. This chain uses TRBV12-3 or TRBV12-4 with TRBJ2-3; no clear D. Trimming pared 4 bases from V and 4 bases from J, leaving 0 bases between. The CDR3 is made up of 10 amino acids. The CDR3: CASSSDTQYF. CDR3 coding DNA: TGTGCCAGCAGTTCAGATACGCAGTATTTT.

This clonotype was seen a few times. The chain links TRBV27 to TRBJ2-1, with 7 bases aligning to TRBD1. The CDR3 loop spans 15 amino acids. In germline, CDR1 is MNHEY, CDR2 SMNVEV (reference sequence). The V gene end was trimmed by 7 bases and the J gene end by 3 bases; junction bases not matched to a gene: 9. CDR3 sequence (DNA): TGTGCCAGCATTAAGACAGGGAACCTCTACAATGAGCAGTTCTTC. As protein: CASIKTGNLYNEQFF.

The rearrangement links TRBV15 to TRBJ2-5; 10 positions match TRBD2. Germline trimming cut 4 bases from V and 4 bases from J; bases unmatched to any gene: 9. The CDR3 covers 16 residues. Looked up from germline, CDR1 is LNHNV and CDR2 is YYDKDF (reference sequence). In DNA form, the CDR3 reads TGTGCCACCAGCACCTGGAGCGGGAGGGAAAGAGAGACCCAGTACTTC. It yields the protein CATSTWSGRERETQYF.

The rearrangement joins TRBV15 to TRBJ1-2, with D perhaps TRBD1 (5 bases). The germline V gene has CDR1 LNHNV and CDR2 YYDKDF (reference sequence). V lost 3 bases, J lost 9 bases, and 11 bases lay in between. CDR3 size: 12 residues. CDR3 in DNA: TGTGCCACCAGCAGCTTGACAGACCGCTACACCTTC. Translated, it gives CATSSLTDRYTF.

This clonotype was observed many times. The V and J genes are TRBV12-3 or TRBV12-4 and TRBJ1-3; D ambiguous. V lost 6 bases, J lost 4 bases, and 16 bases lay in between. CDR3 length equals 15 residues. In DNA form, the CDR3 reads TGTGCCAGCAGCCCGGATGGGAACGTGGGAAACACCATATATTTT. It codes for CASSPDGNVGNTIYF.

The V and J genes are TRBV5-8 and TRBJ2-1; a possible D gene is TRBD2 (6 bases). Per germline, CDR1 SGHTS and CDR2 YDEGEE. CDR3 length equals 16 residues. V was trimmed by 3 bases and J by 9 bases, leaving 22 bases between them. The CDR3 DNA reads as TGTGCCAGCAGCTCTCCCCGGGACTCTATGTTGGGTGAGCAGTTCTTC. This codes for CASSSPRDSMLGEQFF.

The chain links TRBV12-3 or TRBV12-4 to TRBJ2-5, with 9 positions matching TRBD2. V gave up 8 bases and J gave up 2 bases; unmatched junction bases: 15. The CDR3 sequence is 17 residues long. The CDR3 DNA sequence: TGTGCCAGCTCCCAAAGCTGGCGACTAGCGGCTCAAGAGACCCAGTACTTC. Its protein is CASSQSWRLAAQETQYF.

This clonotype came up a few times. The V gene is TRBV12-3 or TRBV12-4, the J gene TRBJ2-5; perhaps D is TRBD1 or TRBD2 (6 bases each). With 9 bases removed from V and 7 bases from J, the gap between germline ends came to 18 bases. The CDR3 spans 13 residues. DNA of the CDR3: TGTGCCAGTTCGGTGGGGGGCCACGGGACCCAGTACTTC. Its translation is CASSVGGHGTQYF.

This clonotype was detected only a few times. This rearrangement joins TRBV5-1 to TRBJ1-1, with 7 bases aligning to TRBD1. V shed 4 bases, J shed 5 bases, and the junction held 8 bases outside the gene matches. Germline CDR1 SGHRS, CDR2 YFSETQ. CDR3 length equals 14 residues. CDR3 DNA: TGCGCCAGCAGCGAGGGACAGCCGGGGACTGAAGCTTTCTTT. This gives the protein CASSEGQPGTEAFF.

The chain's CDR3 is CASSQVDEQYF. The CDR3 coding sequence is TGTGCCAGCAGCCAAGTGGACGAGCAGTACTTC. The chain carries TRBV3-1 and TRBJ2-7; D not resolved. The CDR3 spans 11 residues. The germline V gene encodes CDR1 LGHDT and CDR2 YNNKEL (reference sequence). The V end was cut by 1 base, the J end by 5 bases, with 3 bases between.

This clonotype was picked up a small number of times. The chain joins TRBV12-3 or TRBV12-4 to TRBJ1-5; D is unresolved. The CDR3 has 15 amino acids. V gave up 8 bases and J gave up 0 bases, with 14 bases separating them. The CDR3 is CASGLGQISNQPQHF. CDR3 in DNA: TGTGCCAGCGGTCTTGGGCAGATTAGCAATCAGCCCCAGCATTTT.

This clonotype was picked up a small number of times. This chain uses TRBV7-9 with TRBJ2-7; weak D call: TRBD1 (6 bases). Trimming took 1 base from V and 7 from J, leaving 14 bases between them. CDR3 length: 14 amino acids. Per the germline V gene, CDR1 is SEHNR and CDR2 is FQNEAQ (reference sequence). CDR3 DNA sequence: TGTGCCAGCAGCTTAGGGGGGCAGGTCGGGGAGCAGTACGTC. Translation gives CASSLGGQVGEQYV.